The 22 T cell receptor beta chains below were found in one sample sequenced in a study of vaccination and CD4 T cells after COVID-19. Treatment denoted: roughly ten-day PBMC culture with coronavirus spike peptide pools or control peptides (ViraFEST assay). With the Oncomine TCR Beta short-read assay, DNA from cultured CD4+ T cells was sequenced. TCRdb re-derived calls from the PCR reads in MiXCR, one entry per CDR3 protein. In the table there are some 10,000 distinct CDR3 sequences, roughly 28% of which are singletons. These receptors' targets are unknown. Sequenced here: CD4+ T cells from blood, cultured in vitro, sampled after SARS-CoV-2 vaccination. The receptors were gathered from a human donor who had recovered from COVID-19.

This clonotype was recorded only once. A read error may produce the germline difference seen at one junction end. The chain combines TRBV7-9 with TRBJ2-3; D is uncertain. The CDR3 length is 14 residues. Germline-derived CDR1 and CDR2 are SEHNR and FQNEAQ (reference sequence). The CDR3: CASGLDLGQNTQYF. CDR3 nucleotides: TGTGCCAGCGGCTTAGATCTGGGCCAGAATACGCAGTATTTT.

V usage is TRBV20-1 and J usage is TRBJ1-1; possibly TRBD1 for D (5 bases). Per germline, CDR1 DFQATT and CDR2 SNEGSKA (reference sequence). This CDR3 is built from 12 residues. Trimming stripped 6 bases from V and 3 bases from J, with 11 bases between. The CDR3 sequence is CSAPGEHTEAFF. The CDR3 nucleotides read TGCAGTGCCCCGGGGGAGCACACTGAAGCTTTCTTT.

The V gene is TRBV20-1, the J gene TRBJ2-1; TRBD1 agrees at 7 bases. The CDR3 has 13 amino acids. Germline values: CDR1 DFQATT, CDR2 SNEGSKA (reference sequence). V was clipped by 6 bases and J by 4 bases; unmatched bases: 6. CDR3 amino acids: CSASGTAYNEQFF. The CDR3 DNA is TGCAGTGCATCCGGGACAGCATACAATGAGCAGTTCTTC.

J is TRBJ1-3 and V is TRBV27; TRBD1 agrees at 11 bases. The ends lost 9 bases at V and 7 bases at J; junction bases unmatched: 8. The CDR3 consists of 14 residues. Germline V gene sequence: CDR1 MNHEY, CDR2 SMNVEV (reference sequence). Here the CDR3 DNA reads TGTGCCAGAAGTAAAGGACAGGGGGCGAACACCATATATTTT. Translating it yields CARSKGQGANTIYF.

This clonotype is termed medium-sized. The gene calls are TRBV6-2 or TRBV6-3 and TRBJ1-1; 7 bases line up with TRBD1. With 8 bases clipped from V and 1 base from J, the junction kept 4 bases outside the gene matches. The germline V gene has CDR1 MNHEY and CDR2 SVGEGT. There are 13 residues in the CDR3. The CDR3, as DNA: TGTGCCAGCGTCAGACAGGGGAACACTGAAGCTTTCTTT. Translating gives CASVRQGNTEAFF.

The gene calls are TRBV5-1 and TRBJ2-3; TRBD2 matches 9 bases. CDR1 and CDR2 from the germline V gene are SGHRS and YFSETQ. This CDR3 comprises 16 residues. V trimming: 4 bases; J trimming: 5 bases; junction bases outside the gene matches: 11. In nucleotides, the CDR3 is TGCGCCAGCAGCCGCCGCGGGGTAGCGGGAGAAGATACGCAGTATTTT. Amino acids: CASSRRGVAGEDTQYF. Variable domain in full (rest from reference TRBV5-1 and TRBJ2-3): KAGVTQTPRYLIKTRGQQVTLSCSPISGHRSVSWYQQTPGQGLQFLFEYFSETQRNKGNFPGRFSGRQFSNSRSEMNVSTLELGDSALYLCASSRRGVAGEDTQYFGPGTRLTVL.

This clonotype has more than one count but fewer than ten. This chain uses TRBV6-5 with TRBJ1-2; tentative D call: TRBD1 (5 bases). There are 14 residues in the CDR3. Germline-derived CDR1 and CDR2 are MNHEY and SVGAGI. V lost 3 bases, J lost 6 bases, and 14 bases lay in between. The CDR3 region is CASSYGQGAHGYTF. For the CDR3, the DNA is TGTGCCAGCAGTTATGGCCAGGGAGCACATGGCTACACCTTC.

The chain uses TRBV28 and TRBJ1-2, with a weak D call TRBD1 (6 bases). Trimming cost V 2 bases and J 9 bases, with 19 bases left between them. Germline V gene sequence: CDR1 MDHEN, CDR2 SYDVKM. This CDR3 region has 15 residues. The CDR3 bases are TGTGCCAGCAGTTTAGCTGGGGGCAGATCGGGGAGCTACACCTTC. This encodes CASSLAGGRSGSYTF.

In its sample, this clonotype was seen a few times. CDR3 DNA sequence: TGTGCCACCAGCAGAGTTTCGGGAGGAGCCACAGATACGCAGTATTTT. Encoded protein: CATSRVSGGATDTQYF. V gene TRBV15 combines with J gene TRBJ2-3, with 7 bases identical to TRBD2. The CDR3 has 16 residues. Unmatched junction bases numbered 6, after V lost 1 base and J lost 2 bases. CDR1 LNHNV and CDR2 YYDKDF come from the germline V gene (reference sequence). Looking up the rest from reference TRBV15 and TRBJ2-3 gives the full variable domain: DAMVIQNPRYQVTQFGKPVTLSCSQTLNHNVMYWYQQKSSQAPKLLFHYYDKDFNNEADTPDNFQSRRPNTSFCFLDIRSPGLGDTAMYLCATSRVSGGATDTQYFGPGTRLTVL.

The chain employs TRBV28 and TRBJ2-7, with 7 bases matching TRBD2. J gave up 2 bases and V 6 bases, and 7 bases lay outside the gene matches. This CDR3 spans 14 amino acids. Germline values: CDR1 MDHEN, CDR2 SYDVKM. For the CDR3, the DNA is TGTGCCAGCAGGTGGACTAGGACTACCTACGAGCAGTACTTC. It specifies CASRWTRTTYEQYF.

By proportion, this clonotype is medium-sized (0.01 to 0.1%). The CDR3 DNA reads TGCAGTGCCCCGTCCGGGTGGGAAGAGACCCAGTACTTC. Encoded protein: CSAPSGWEETQYF. This sequence joins TRBV20-1 and TRBJ2-5; D is undetermined. From germline, CDR1 is DFQATT and CDR2 SNEGSKA (reference sequence). V was shortened by 6 bases and J by 3 bases, with 14 bases between the two germline ends. The CDR3 extends over 13 amino acids.

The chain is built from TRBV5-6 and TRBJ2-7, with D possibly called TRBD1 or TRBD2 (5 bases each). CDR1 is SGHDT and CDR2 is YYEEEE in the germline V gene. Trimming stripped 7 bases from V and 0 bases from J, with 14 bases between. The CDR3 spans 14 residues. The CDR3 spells CASDRGASSYEQYF. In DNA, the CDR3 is TGTGCCAGCGACCGGGGCGCGAGCTCCTACGAGCAGTACTTC.

Written as DNA, the CDR3 is TGTGCCACCAGTGATCCGAGGGTTGGAAACACCATATATTTT. Amino acid sequence: CATSDPRVGNTIYF. This rearrangement joins TRBV24-1 to TRBJ1-3, with D unresolved. CDR3 length: 14 amino acids. Germline-derived CDR1 and CDR2 are KGHDR and SFDVKD. Between the trimmed V and J ends, which lost 3 bases and 3 bases, there was a span of 8 bases.

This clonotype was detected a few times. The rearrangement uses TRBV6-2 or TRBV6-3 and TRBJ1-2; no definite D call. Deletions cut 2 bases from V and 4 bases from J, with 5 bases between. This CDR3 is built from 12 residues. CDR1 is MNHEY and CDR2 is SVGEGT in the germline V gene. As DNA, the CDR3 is TGTGCCAGCAGTTACGAGTTCTATGGCTACACCTTC. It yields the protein CASSYEFYGYTF.

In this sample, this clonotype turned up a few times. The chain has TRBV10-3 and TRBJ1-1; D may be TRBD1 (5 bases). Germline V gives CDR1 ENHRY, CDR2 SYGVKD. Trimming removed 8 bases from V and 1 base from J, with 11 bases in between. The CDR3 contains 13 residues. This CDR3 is CAIGRGSNTEAFF. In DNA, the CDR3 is TGTGCCATCGGAAGGGGCTCGAACACTGAAGCTTTCTTT.

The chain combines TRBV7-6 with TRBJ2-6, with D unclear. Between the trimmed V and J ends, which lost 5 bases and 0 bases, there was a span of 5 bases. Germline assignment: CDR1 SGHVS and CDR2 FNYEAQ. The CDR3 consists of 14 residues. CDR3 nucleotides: TGTGCCAGCAGCCAATCCTCTGGGGCCAACGTCCTGACTTTC. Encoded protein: CASSQSSGANVLTF.

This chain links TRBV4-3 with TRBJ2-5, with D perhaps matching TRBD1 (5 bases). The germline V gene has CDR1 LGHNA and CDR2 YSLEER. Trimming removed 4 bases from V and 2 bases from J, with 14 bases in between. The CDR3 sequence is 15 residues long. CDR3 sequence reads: CASSLSRVNQETQYF. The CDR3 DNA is TGCGCCAGCAGCCTTAGCAGGGTTAATCAAGAGACCCAGTACTTC.

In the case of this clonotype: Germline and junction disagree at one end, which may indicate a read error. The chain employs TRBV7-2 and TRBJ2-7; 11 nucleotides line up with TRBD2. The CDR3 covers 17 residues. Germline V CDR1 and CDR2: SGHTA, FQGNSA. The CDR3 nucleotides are TGCGCCAGCAGCCAAGTAGGGCTAGCGGGAGGCCAATACGAGCAGTACTTC. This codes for CASSQVGLAGGQYEQYF.

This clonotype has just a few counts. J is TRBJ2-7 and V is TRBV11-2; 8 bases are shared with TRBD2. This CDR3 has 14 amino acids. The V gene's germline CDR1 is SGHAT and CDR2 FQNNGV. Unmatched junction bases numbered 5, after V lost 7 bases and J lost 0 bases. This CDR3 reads CASTGGGSSYEQYF. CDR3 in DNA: TGTGCCAGCACCGGCGGGGGGAGCTCCTACGAGCAGTACTTC.

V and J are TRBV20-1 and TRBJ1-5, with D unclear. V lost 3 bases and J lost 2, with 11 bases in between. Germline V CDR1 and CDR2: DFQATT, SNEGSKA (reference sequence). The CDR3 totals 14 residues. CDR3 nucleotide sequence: TGCAGTGCTAGCGGTAGGCATGGCAATCAGCCCCAGCATTTT. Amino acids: CSASGRHGNQPQHF.

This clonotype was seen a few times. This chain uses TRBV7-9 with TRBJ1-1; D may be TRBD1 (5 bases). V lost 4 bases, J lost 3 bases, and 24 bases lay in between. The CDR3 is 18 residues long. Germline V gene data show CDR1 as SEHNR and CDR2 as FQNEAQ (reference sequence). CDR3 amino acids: CASSSRVRGKSWDTEAFF. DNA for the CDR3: TGTGCCAGCAGCTCAAGAGTTCGGGGGAAGTCATGGGACACTGAAGCTTTCTTT.

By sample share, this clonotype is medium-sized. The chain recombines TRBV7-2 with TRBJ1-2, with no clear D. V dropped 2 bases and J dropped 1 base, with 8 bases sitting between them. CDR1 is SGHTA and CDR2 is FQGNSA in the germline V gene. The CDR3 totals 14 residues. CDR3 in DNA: TGTGCCAGCAGCTTACAGAGTCTTAACTATGGCTACACCTTC. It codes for CASSLQSLNYGYTF.